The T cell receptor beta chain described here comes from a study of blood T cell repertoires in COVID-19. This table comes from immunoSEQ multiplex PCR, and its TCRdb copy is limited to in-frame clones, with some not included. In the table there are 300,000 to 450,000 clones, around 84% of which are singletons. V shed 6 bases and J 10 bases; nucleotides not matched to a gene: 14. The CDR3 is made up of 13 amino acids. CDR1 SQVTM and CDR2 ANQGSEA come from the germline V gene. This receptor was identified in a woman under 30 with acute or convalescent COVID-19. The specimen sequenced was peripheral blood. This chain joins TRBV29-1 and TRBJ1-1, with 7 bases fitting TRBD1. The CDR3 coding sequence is TGCAGCGTGGACGCTGAGATACAGGGGCGAGCTTTCTTT. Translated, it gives CSVDAEIQGRAFF.